Reported below is one TCR beta chain. Original processing methods: Reference gene primer amplification in the assay estimated nucleated cell counts. Sequencing was performed with immunoSEQ multiplex PCR; in TCRdb, only in-frame clones are kept and a portion is missing. The DNA gave D and trimming, while V, J and clone size come from that table. The profile shows fewer than 150,000 clones, 71% of them singletons. The CDR3 totals 13 residues. Germline V gene data show CDR1 as SGHDT and CDR2 as YYEEEE. The V end was cut by 4 bases, the J end by 4 bases, with 11 bases between. This sample is drawn from a study of blood T cell repertoires in COVID-19. Study context: Spain, Italy and the United States supplied samples that represented acute and convalescent COVID-19. T cells, B-cell-depleted T cells, or PBMCs supplied cDNA or gDNA.

The sequenced sample was peripheral blood. V gene TRBV5-6 combines with J gene TRBJ2-5; D uncertain. The sequence was collected from a human donor with acute or convalescent COVID-19. The donor label of this sample is uncertain. This chain's CDR3 is CASSLTLIETQYF. DNA of the CDR3: TGTGCCAGCAGCCTGACATTGATAGAGACCCAGTACTTC.